The 10 T cell receptor beta chains given below trace back to one sample, sequenced in a study of cytomegalovirus exposure and HLA in healthy donors. PCR used 60 Vbeta primers and 13 Jbeta primers. The table came from immunoSEQ multiplex PCR; TCRdb's copy has only in-frame clones and leaves some out. The sample consists of about 140,000 clones, 70% to 85% of them appearing once. Sequencing was done on a sample of PBMCs. These receptor sequences come from a woman aged 50 to 65 in good health and CMV-seropositive.

This clone was seen more than once but under ten times. The rearrangement links TRBV2 to TRBJ1-1; D may be TRBD1 (6 bases). This CDR3 spans 13 amino acids. Germline V gene data show CDR1 as SNHLY and CDR2 as FYNNEI. Trimming took 8 bases from V and 2 from J, leaving 12 bases between them. The CDR3 sequence is CASSRDTNTEAFF. CDR3 coding DNA: TGTGCCAGCTCTAGGGACACCAACACTGAAGCTTTCTTT.

V is TRBV6-1 and J is TRBJ2-2, with 7 nucleotides matching TRBD1. The germline gives CDR1 MNHNS, CDR2 SASEGT. The CDR3 length is 14 residues. V lost 3 bases and J lost 6; bases outside the gene matches: 4. The CDR3 loop is CASSDITGAGELFF. CDR3 coding DNA: TGTGCCAGCAGTGATATAACAGGGGCCGGGGAGCTGTTTTTT.

The chain couples TRBV7-2 to TRBJ2-2, with TRBD1 as a possible D gene (6 bases). Germline V gene lookup returns CDR1 SGHTA and CDR2 FQGNSA. This CDR3 is built from 16 residues. Between the trimmed V and J ends, which lost 2 bases and 6 bases, there was a span of 16 bases. CDR3 nucleotides: TGTGCCAGCAGCTTATGGGCAGGGGTAAACGCCGGGGAGCTGTTTTTT. Protein sequence: CASSLWAGVNAGELFF. The full variable domain, its missing parts supplied by reference TRBV7-2 and TRBJ2-2, is GAGVSQSPSNKVTEKGKDVELRCDPISGHTALYWYRQSLGQGLEFLIYFQGNSAPDKSGLPSDRFSAERTGGSVSTLTIQRTQQEDSAVYLCASSLWAGVNAGELFFGEGSRLTVL.

Only one count was recorded for this clone. The chain carries TRBV6-5 and TRBJ1-4; 7 bases map to TRBD1. Per the germline V gene, CDR1 is MNHEY and CDR2 is SVGAGI. CDR3 length equals 14 residues. V lost 6 bases to trimming and J lost 5 bases; unmatched junction nucleotides: 6. CDR3 protein: CASRKAGGNEKLFF. The CDR3 DNA reads as TGTGCCAGCAGAAAAGCAGGGGGGAATGAAAAACTGTTTTTT.

The chain is built from TRBV9 and TRBJ2-5; 8 nucleotides match TRBD1. Germline V gives CDR1 SGDLS, CDR2 YYNGEE. V lost 3 bases and J lost 4; bases outside the gene matches: 2. The CDR3 has 13 amino acids. The CDR3 DNA is TGTGCCAGCAGCGGCGACAGGGGAGAGACCCAGTACTTC. Amino acid sequence: CASSGDRGETQYF.

Only a few counts were recorded for this clone. The rearrangement joins TRBV11-2 to TRBJ2-7; 8 bases align to TRBD1. Germline trimming cut 5 bases from V and 1 base from J; bases unmatched to any gene: 10. CDR3 length equals 16 residues. CDR1 is SGHAT, CDR2 FQNNGV, per germline. The CDR3 protein is CASSPAGDRISYEQYF. Here the CDR3 DNA reads TGTGCCAGCAGCCCCGCCGGGGACAGGATATCCTACGAGCAGTACTTC.

This chain uses TRBV5-4 with TRBJ2-3; tentatively, D is TRBD1 (6 bases). V was cut by 4 bases and J by 3 bases, with 21 bases left in between. Looked up from germline, CDR1 is SGHNT and CDR2 is YYREEE (reference sequence). The CDR3 is made up of 17 amino acids. This CDR3 is CASSPGGRGLRTDTQYF. DNA of the CDR3: TGTGCCAGCAGCCCTGGGGGCAGGGGCCTTAGAACAGATACGCAGTATTTT.

The genes are TRBV6-6 and TRBJ2-1; the D gene is possibly TRBD2 (6 bases). The V and J ends lost 6 bases and 5 bases respectively, with 8 bases between them. The CDR3 contains 12 residues. The germline V gene has CDR1 MNHNY and CDR2 SVGAGI (reference sequence). CDR3 region: CASRTGDNEQFF. CDR3 in DNA: TGTGCCAGCAGAACGGGAGACAATGAGCAGTTCTTC.

The CDR3 sequence is CASSEQGAKGYTF. The CDR3 bases are TGTGCCAGCAGTGAACAGGGGGCGAAGGGCTACACCTTC. The chain has TRBV6-1 and TRBJ1-2, with TRBD1 matching 8 bases. The CDR3 runs 13 residues. V was clipped by 2 bases and J by 8 bases; unmatched bases: 4. Germline-derived CDR1 and CDR2 are MNHNS and SASEGT.

The J gene is TRBJ1-2, the V gene TRBV10-3, with 7 bases identical to TRBD1. Germline trimming cut 0 bases from V and 3 bases from J; bases unmatched to any gene: 7. In germline, CDR1 is ENHRY, CDR2 SYGVKD. The CDR3 totals 16 residues. DNA of the CDR3: TGTGCCATCAGTGAGTCCGCTAGGGGGCGATACTATGGCTACACCTTC. It translates to CAISESARGRYYGYTF.